The clone carrying this T cell receptor beta chain was recorded a few times. Its specificity is not known. The sample originates from a study of T cells in Graves' hyperthyroidism and ophthalmopathy. Whole-study context: The initial diagnosis was the point when peripheral blood was collected, ahead of any treatment.

Findings and limits, study-wide: Ophthalmopathy was predicted by the model a median of around 5.9 months ahead of onset. Expanded thyroid clonotypes (above 0.001) were mostly also found in blood.

Researchers took RNA transcripts and amplified the TCR beta CDR3 regions from them. Primed by the HTBI set, a first-round RT-PCR was run on the TCR CDR3. TCRdb used MiXCR to reprocess the multiplex PCR reads, holding one entry per CDR3 protein. The data show about 520,000 distinct CDR3 sequences, less than 25% seen once. This CDR3 is built from 13 residues. Germline CDR1 and CDR2: KGHDR and SFDVKD. V was trimmed by 7 bases and J by 5 bases, leaving 12 bases between them. This sequence was found in a man younger than 35 with Graves' hyperthyroidism. The chain combines TRBV24-1 with TRBJ2-3, with D hard to call. Sequencing was done on a sample of blood. CDR3 nucleotide sequence: TGTGCCACCAGCCGATCCTCCGGAGATACGCAGTATTTT. It specifies CATSRSSGDTQYF.